This T cell receptor beta chain emerged from a study of T-cell reconstitution after alpha-beta-depleted transplantation in children. The CDR3 length is 17 residues. CDR1 MDHEN and CDR2 SYDVKM come from the germline V gene. Losses at the gene ends were 4 bases for V and 3 bases for J; bases not matched to a gene: 11. Study-wide results and caveats: T-cell numbers and diversity one year post-transplant derived largely from freshly generated T cells.

Unique molecular identifiers were incorporated into the prepared TCRbeta library. Using its own MiXCR run on the PCR reads, TCRdb lists one record per CDR3 protein. This sample yields roughly 400,000 distinct CDR3 sequences, of which around two fifths are seen a single time; around a quarter belongs to the top ten. In regard to this clonotype: No antigen is known for it.

The clonotype originates from a girl between 2 and 10 years old with aplastic anemia, due to receive a stem cell transplant. The sample was PBMCs, taken before TCRalphabeta/CD19-depleted stem cell transplant. The rearrangement joins TRBV28 to TRBJ2-4, with 8 bases lining up with TRBD1. CDR3 sequence (DNA): TGTGCCAGCAGTTCCTCCGGGACAGGATTTGTCAAAAACATTCAGTACTTC. This codes for CASSSSGTGFVKNIQYF.